These 9 T cell receptor beta chains share one sample of origin, sequenced in a study of shared clonotypes between healthy human individuals. Libraries were prepared by immunoSEQ multiplex PCR; TCRdb keeps only in-frame clonotypes and omits some of them. The repertoire consists of 600,000 to 750,000 clones, with about 92% occurring once and the leading ten covering more than 30%. Sequencing was done on a sample of memory CD8+ T cells from PBMCs. This sample's subset: CD45RO+ cells pooled with CCR7-negative TemRA cells. These receptors were taken from a man aged 18 to 35 in good health. Some clones in this sample may be carry-over from other donors' samples.

The chain joins TRBV6-1 to TRBJ2-1; D is unresolved. V shed 4 bases and J shed 8 bases, with 12 bases lying between them. The CDR3 has 13 residues. The germline V gene encodes CDR1 MNHNS and CDR2 SASEGT. CDR3 sequence reads: CASSVSVLHEQFF. The CDR3, as DNA: TGTGCCAGCAGTGTCTCGGTGCTCCATGAGCAGTTCTTC.

The chain carries TRBV7-9 and TRBJ2-7; D is perhaps TRBD2 (6 bases). The CDR3 length is 16 residues. V shed 5 bases and J shed 0 bases, with 17 bases lying between them. CDR1 and CDR2 from the germline V gene are SEHNR and FQNEAQ (reference sequence). CDR3 sequence reads: CASSQPGGGDSYEQYF. The CDR3, as DNA: TGTGCCAGCAGCCAGCCCGGTGGAGGGGACTCCTACGAGCAGTACTTC.

Points on this clone: Other DNA sequences within the sample encode an identical CDR3. The gene calls are TRBV19 and TRBJ2-7; D gene ambiguous. Trimming stripped 4 bases from V and 0 bases from J, with 7 bases between. Per the germline V gene, CDR1 is LNHDA and CDR2 is SQIVND (reference sequence). This CDR3 has 13 amino acids. CDR3 DNA sequence: TGTGCCAGTAGTAAGTCCAGCTCCTACGAGCAGTACTTC. This gives the protein CASSKSSSYEQYF. Based on the CDR3 plus reference TRBV19 and TRBJ2-7, the full variable domain is DGGITQSPKYLFRKEGQNVTLSCEQNLNHDAMYWYRQDPGQGLRLIYYSQIVNDFQKGDIAEGYSVSREKKESFPLTVTSAQKNPTAFYLCASSKSSSYEQYFGPGTRLTVT.

The gene calls are TRBV5-1 and TRBJ2-5; TRBD2 matches 10 bases. Germline assignment: CDR1 SGHRS and CDR2 YFSETQ. CDR3 length: 16 residues. J gave up 4 bases and V 0 bases, and 6 bases lay outside the gene matches. The CDR3 protein is CASSLVTSGIVETQYF. CDR3 coding DNA: TGCGCCAGCAGCTTGGTCACTAGCGGGATAGTAGAGACCCAGTACTTC.

The chain recombines TRBV2 with TRBJ2-3, with no clear D. The length of the CDR3 is 16 residues. CDR1 and CDR2 from the germline V gene are SNHLY and FYNNEI. Trimming removed 3 bases at V and 2 bases at J, with 15 bases between. DNA for the CDR3: TGTGCCAGCAGTGACTCCGGACGGACGGCCACAGATACGCAGTATTTT. Translated, it gives CASSDSGRTATDTQYF.

The rearrangement joins TRBV28 to TRBJ1-3, with 8 positions matching TRBD1. V trimming: 3 bases; J trimming: 10 bases; junction bases outside the gene matches: 14. Germline values: CDR1 MDHEN, CDR2 SYDVKM. This CDR3 region has 16 residues. In nucleotides, the CDR3 is TGTGCCAGCAGTTTTGGAATCGGAGGACAGGGTTTAACCATATATTTT. This codes for CASSFGIGGQGLTIYF. The variable domain in full, completed from reference TRBV28 and TRBJ1-3, reads DVKVTQSSRYLVKRTGEKVFLECVQDMDHENMFWYRQDPGLGLRLIYFSYDVKMKEKGDIPEGYSVSREKKERFSLILESASTNQTSMYLCASSFGIGGQGLTIYFGEGSWLTVV.

The rearrangement joins TRBV27 to TRBJ2-3; unclear D gene. Germline V CDR1 and CDR2: MNHEY, SMNVEV (reference sequence). The length of the CDR3 is 14 residues. Trimming cost V 6 bases and J 3 bases, with 13 bases left between them. The CDR3 coding sequence is TGTGCCAGCAGCTCCTTTTGGACGACAGATACGCAGTATTTT. It codes for CASSSFWTTDTQYF.

This rearrangement joins TRBV7-2 to TRBJ2-7, with 8 bases identical to TRBD2. V shed 4 bases, J shed 7 bases, and the junction held 12 bases outside the gene matches. The CDR3 contains 15 residues. Germline CDR1 reads SGHTA; CDR2 reads FQGNSA. CDR3 nucleotides: TGTGCCAGCAGCTCCCGCGGCGGGAGGTCGGAAGAGCAGTACTTC. Translation gives CASSSRGGRSEEQYF.

The V call is TRBV7-9, the J call TRBJ2-3; D is ambiguous. V lost 3 bases to trimming and J lost 2 bases, with 9 bases between them. In germline, CDR1 is SEHNR, CDR2 FQNEAQ (reference sequence). The CDR3 length is 14 residues. The CDR3: CASSFLGYTDTQYF. CDR3 in DNA: TGTGCCAGCAGCTTTTTGGGCTACACAGATACGCAGTATTTT.